This T cell receptor (beta chain) came from a study of CD8+ T cells in alopecia areata. Extracted from the samples, RNA was reverse transcribed into cDNA to serve as the sequencing template. TCRdb keeps only in-frame clones here, not all; method: immunoSEQ multiplex PCR. Among over 120,000 clones listed, around 58% were seen once. Cell sorting on a FACSAria was used to separate CD4+ and CD8+ T cells from the PBMCs. As to this clone: It may be a read error: a sequence one base away is much more abundant.

The CDR3 spans 11 residues. V lost 5 bases and J 5 bases, leaving 4 bases between the germline ends. From germline, CDR1 is SGHTA and CDR2 FQGNSA. The V call is TRBV7-2, the J call TRBJ2-1, with D uncertain. The receptor was derived from a human donor with alopecia areata. Source: CD4+ T cells sorted from blood, taken at week 0. CDR3 region: CASSPHNEQFF. In nucleotides, the CDR3 is TGTGCCAGCAGCCCCCACAATGAGCAGTTCTTC.